Listed below are T cell receptor beta chains from one sample, sequenced in a study of blood T cell repertoires in COVID-19. Assay: immunoSEQ multiplex PCR; the TCRdb copy retains only in-frame clones and omits some. The table records 140,000 to 150,000 clones, 80% to 85% of them present only once. Sequenced material: peripheral blood. Receptors were obtained from a human donor in a cohort sampled during active COVID-19. Each CDR3 is given with its conserved first and last residue. Fields, in order: clone size, D gene, V gene, J gene, CDR3 DNA, CDR3 protein. A D gene is named only where the DNA matches it firmly. Size tells how often a clone was seen (once, few, many) or the class of an expanded clone, and some rows leave it out.

>-|-|TRBV7-2|TRBJ2-7
TGTGCCAGCAGCCGAGATATATCAGGGGAGCAGTACTTC
CASSRDISGEQYF
>-|-|TRBV27|TRBJ2-2
TGTGCCAGCAGCCTTAGCAGGAACACCGGGGAGCTGTTTTTT
CASSLSRNTGELFF
>-|-|TRBV5-1|TRBJ2-5
TGCGCCAGCACAACCGACGGAGGGGAGACCCAGTACTTC
CASTTDGGETQYF
>-|-|TRBV18|TRBJ2-6
TGTGCCAGCTCACCATCGAGCTCTGGGGCCAACGTCCTGACTTTC
CASSPSSSGANVLTF
>-|-|TRBV28|TRBJ1-4
TGTGCCAGCAGTTTAACGGGTCCCAATGAAAAACTGTTTTTT
CASSLTGPNEKLFF
>-|-|TRBV5-1|TRBJ2-7
TGCGCCAGCAGCCCGGACAGATCCTACGAGCAGTACTTC
CASSPDRSYEQYF
>-|TRBD1|TRBV19|TRBJ2-2
TGTGCCAGTAACCCAGGACAGGGTCCGAACACCGGGGAGCTGTTTTTT
CASNPGQGPNTGELFF
>-|TRBD2|TRBV20-1|TRBJ2-7
TGCAGTGCTAGTATTAGCGGGAGGGCCTTGAGCTACGAGCAGTACTTC
CSASISGRALSYEQYF
>-|-|TRBV7-3|TRBJ1-1
TGTGCCAGCAGCTTAGGGGGCGGCATGAACACTGAAGCTTTCTTT
CASSLGGGMNTEAFF
>once|TRBD2|TRBV4-2|TRBJ2-3
TGTGCCAGCAGCCAAGTAGCACTAGCGGACACAGATACGCAGTATTTT
CASSQVALADTDTQYF
>-|TRBD2|TRBV4-1|TRBJ2-5
TGCGCCAGCAGCCAACTTCCGGGACTAGGATTGGAGACCCAGTACTTC
CASSQLPGLGLETQYF
>-|TRBD1|TRBV7-9|TRBJ2-5
TGTGCCAGCAGCTCGGGACAGGGGAGAGAGACCCAGTACTTC
CASSSGQGRETQYF
>-|-|TRBV6-2/TRBV6-3|TRBJ1-5
TGTGCCAGCAGTTTTTCAGGGACTGGGTTTGGCAATCAGCCCCAGCATTTT
CASSFSGTGFGNQPQHF
>few|-|TRBV7-3|TRBJ1-1
TGTGCCAGCAGCTTACAGGGTACCAACACTGAAGCTTTCTTT
CASSLQGTNTEAFF
>-|TRBD1|TRBV24-1|TRBJ2-1
TGTGCCACCAGTGGGACAGGGGTGGTCAGGGCCTACAATGAGCAGTTCTTC
CATSGTGVVRAYNEQFF
>-|-|TRBV19|TRBJ1-2
TGTGCCAGTAGTGCCGCGACGACAGGAGAAGGCTACACCTTC
CASSAATTGEGYTF
>-|-|TRBV11-1|TRBJ1-1
TGTGCCAGCAGCTCTTATAGCGGGACGGAGAACACTGAAGCTTTCTTT
CASSSYSGTENTEAFF
>-|TRBD1|TRBV7-6|TRBJ2-6
TGTGCCAGCAGCCCAGGGGGCCTATCGGTCCTGACTTTC
CASSPGGLSVLTF
>-|TRBD2|TRBV9|TRBJ2-7
TGTGCCAGCAGCGGCCGGGAGGGAGAGGGTGACGAGCAGTACTTC
CASSGREGEGDEQYF
>few|TRBD2|TRBV4-3|TRBJ2-7
TGCGCCAGCAGCCAAGACGGGACTAGCCCGTTGGAGCAGTACTTC
CASSQDGTSPLEQYF
>few|-|TRBV7-9|TRBJ2-3
TGTGCCAGCAGCGTAGCCGGGGTCAACACAGATACGCAGTATTTT
CASSVAGVNTDTQYF
>-|-|TRBV29-1|TRBJ1-1
TGCAGCGTTCGCAGGGAGGCGAACACTGAAGCTTTCTTT
CSVRREANTEAFF
>-|-|TRBV5-6|TRBJ1-5
TGTGCCAGCAGCTTGCGGGGAAATAGCAATCAGCCCCAGCATTTT
CASSLRGNSNQPQHF
>-|-|TRBV6-5|TRBJ2-7
TGTGCCAGCAGTTACTCGGGGTCCCCGCGGGGGCAGTACTTC
CASSYSGSPRGQYF
>-|-|TRBV27|TRBJ2-1
TGTGCCAGCAGTTTCGGGGGAAAGGGCTACAATGAGCAGTTCTTC
CASSFGGKGYNEQFF
>-|TRBD2|TRBV3-1/TRBV3-2|TRBJ2-1
TGTGCCAGCAGCCCCCATGGGGGGGAGAATGAGCAGTTCTTC
CASSPHGGENEQFF
>-|TRBD1|TRBV6-2/TRBV6-3|TRBJ2-7
TGTGCCAGCAGTTACTCGATCCGGGACAGGGGGCACGAGCAGTACTTC
CASSYSIRDRGHEQYF
>once|TRBD1|TRBV7-7|TRBJ2-1
TGTGCCAGCAGCAAACAACCGGGACAGGGTCAATACAATGAGCAGTTCTTC
CASSKQPGQGQYNEQFF
>once|-|TRBV19|TRBJ1-1
TGTGCCAGTAAAGTTAAGGGTGGGGCCAACACTGAAGCTTTCTTT
CASKVKGGANTEAFF
>-|-|TRBV28|TRBJ1-4
TGTGCCAGCAGTTTATTTGGGTCTGCAGGGGCCACTAATGAAAAACTGTTTTTT
CASSLFGSAGATNEKLFF
>-|-|TRBV7-7|TRBJ2-1
TGTGCCAGCAGCCCGAGTGCAGCGTTGCAGTACAATGAGCAGTTCTTC
CASSPSAALQYNEQFF
>-|TRBD1|TRBV7-8|TRBJ2-7
TGTGCCAGAACCGGGACAGGGAACGAGCAGTACTTC
CARTGTGNEQYF
>-|-|TRBV13|TRBJ1-2
TGTGCCAGCAGCCGGACAGTTGCTAACTATGGCTACACCTTC
CASSRTVANYGYTF
>-|TRBD2|TRBV9|TRBJ2-2
TGTGCCAGCAGCGTATGGGACTACGACACCGGGGAGCTGTTTTTT
CASSVWDYDTGELFF
>-|-|TRBV7-9|TRBJ2-4
TGTGCCAGCAGCTCAGTGGCGGGGTTAGCTGGGAACATTCAGTACTTC
CASSSVAGLAGNIQYF
>-|TRBD1|TRBV28|TRBJ2-7
TGTGCCAGCAGTGGGGACAGGGTTAAGCAGTACTTC
CASSGDRVKQYF
>-|TRBD2|TRBV28|TRBJ2-1
TGTGCCAGCAGTTTTGGGAAGACTAGCGGGAATTGGAATGAGCAGTTCTTC
CASSFGKTSGNWNEQFF
>few|TRBD2|TRBV29-1|TRBJ2-7
TGCAGCGTAGCGGGACTAGGGTCCTACGAGCAGTACTTC
CSVAGLGSYEQYF
>-|TRBD1|TRBV5-6|TRBJ1-5
TGTGCCAGCAGACGGACAGGGGGCGATCAGCCCCAGCATTTT
CASRRTGGDQPQHF
>-|TRBD2|TRBV2|TRBJ2-3
TGTGCCAGCAGTGGGACTAGCGGAACAGATACGCAGTATTTT
CASSGTSGTDTQYF
>-|TRBD2|TRBV19|TRBJ2-7
TGTGCCAGTAGTCGATCCTGGGAGGGGTCCGAGCAGTACTTC
CASSRSWEGSEQYF
>-|TRBD2|TRBV10-2|TRBJ2-1
TGCGCCAGCAGTGAGTTGGGGACTAGCGGGAGATTTGAGCAGTTCTTC
CASSELGTSGRFEQFF
>-|-|TRBV18|TRBJ1-2
TGTGCCAGCTCACCATTGGACAGTGGGGGGGATGGCTACACCTTC
CASSPLDSGGDGYTF
>-|TRBD1|TRBV4-2|TRBJ1-4
TGTGCCAGCAGCCAAGGGGACAGCCCTGAAAAACTGTTTTTT
CASSQGDSPEKLFF
>-|TRBD2|TRBV18|TRBJ2-7
TGTGCCAGCTCACCCATCTCGGGGACTACCGCCTACGAGCAGTACTTC
CASSPISGTTAYEQYF
>once|-|TRBV6-5|TRBJ2-3
TGTGCCAGCACCCGAACTCCGGACTACACAGATACGCAGTATTTT
CASTRTPDYTDTQYF